Following are 12 T cell receptor beta chains from one sample sequenced in a study of beta chain features in type 1 diabetes (dated by TCRdb to 2017 to 2018). Preparation of the library involved the immunoSEQ multiplex PCR assay. The entire isolated RNA was reverse transcribed using the High Capacity cDNA Reverse Transcription Kit, and thus expressed TCRB transcripts were sequenced. Drawn from immuneACCESS, this table holds only the in-frame rearrangements with V and J called that TCRdb kept. Clones are partly lost; checked studies trace under half to an unresolved V gene and leave the rest unexplained. Within this sample are 120,000 to 150,000 clones, with 8.5% to 12% of them counted one time only. Jointly, the top ten make up less than 1.5% of the sample. Sequencing was performed on naive CD4+ T cells from blood. Explained via the paper, the cell subset or site label denotes: true naive CD4+ T cells. All receptors come from a man aged 18 to 29 in good health.

This clone was observed a handful of times. The J gene is TRBJ2-1, the V gene TRBV9, with TRBD2 matching over 11 bases. The CDR3 runs 16 residues. Trimming cost V 5 bases and J 8 bases; bases outside gene matches: 12. Per germline, CDR1 SGDLS and CDR2 YYNGEE. As DNA, the CDR3 is TGTGCCAGCAGACCCACCGGGACTAGCGGTGGGGATGAGCAGTTCTTC. Translation: CASRPTGTSGGDEQFF. Together with reference TRBV9 and TRBJ2-1, the CDR3 gives the full variable domain: DSGVTQTPKHLITATGQRVTLRCSPRSGDLSVYWYQQSLDQGLQFLIQYYNGEERAKGNILERFSAQQFPDLHSELNLSSLELGDSALYFCASRPTGTSGGDEQFFGPGTRLTVL.

The chain is built from TRBV19 and TRBJ2-3, with TRBD1 as a possible D gene (5 bases). V gave up 7 bases and J gave up 2 bases, with 13 bases separating them. CDR3 size: 14 residues. Germline V CDR1 and CDR2: LNHDA, SQIVND (reference sequence). Written as DNA, the CDR3 is TGTGCCAGTAAACTCCAGGGCTACACAGATACGCAGTATTTT. Translated: CASKLQGYTDTQYF. Using reference TRBV19 and TRBJ2-3 for the parts outside the CDR3, the full variable domain is DGGITQSPKYLFRKEGQNVTLSCEQNLNHDAMYWYRQDPGQGLRLIYYSQIVNDFQKGDIAEGYSVSREKKESFPLTVTSAQKNPTAFYLCASKLQGYTDTQYFGPGTRLTVL.

There are a few counts of this clone. The V and J genes are TRBV28 and TRBJ1-6, with 9 bases matching TRBD1. The CDR3 runs to 15 residues. CDR1 MDHEN and CDR2 SYDVKM come from the germline V gene. J was trimmed by 10 bases and V by 5 bases; bases with no gene match: 9. In DNA, the CDR3 is TGTGCCAGCAGTCGGGAACAGGGGGCCGGATCACCCCTCCACTTT. As protein: CASSREQGAGSPLHF.

This clone appeared a few times. The chain has TRBV28 and TRBJ2-1; D gene uncertain. V lost 2 bases and J lost 3, with 11 bases in between. The CDR3 consists of 15 residues. CDR1 is MDHEN, CDR2 SYDVKM, per germline. CDR3 sequence: CASSLGPGYYNEQFF. The DNA for the CDR3 is TGTGCCAGCAGTTTAGGGCCCGGCTACTACAATGAGCAGTTCTTC. The variable domain in full, with the rest retrieved from reference TRBV28 and TRBJ2-1, is DVKVTQSSRYLVKRTGEKVFLECVQDMDHENMFWYRQDPGLGLRLIYFSYDVKMKEKGDIPEGYSVSREKKERFSLILESASTNQTSMYLCASSLGPGYYNEQFFGPGTRLTVL.

The V and J genes are TRBV7-8 and TRBJ2-1, with a tentative D call TRBD1 (6 bases). The V end lost 4 bases, the J end lost 6 bases, and 10 bases lay between the germline ends. The V gene's germline CDR1 is SGHVS and CDR2 FQNEAQ. This CDR3 is built from 13 residues. The CDR3 loop is CASSSGTLNEQFF. The CDR3 DNA sequence: TGTGCCAGCAGCTCCGGGACACTCAATGAGCAGTTCTTC.

This clone was seen only a few times. The CDR3: CASSGRLAGVQETQYF. For the CDR3, the DNA is TGTGCCAGCAGCGGTCGGCTAGCGGGGGTACAAGAGACCCAGTACTTC. The genes are TRBV7-2 and TRBJ2-5; TRBD2 aligns across 10 bases. The trim removed 5 bases at V and 2 bases at J, leaving 8 bases unmatched. Per the germline V gene, CDR1 is SGHTA and CDR2 is FQGNSA. This CDR3 contains 16 residues.

The chain couples TRBV4-2 to TRBJ1-4, with unresolved D. Germline values: CDR1 LGHNA, CDR2 YNFKEQ. The CDR3 is 16 residues long. Trimming removed 4 bases from V and 0 bases from J, with 12 bases in between. The CDR3 sequence: CASSRELIATNEKLFF. DNA of the CDR3: TGTGCCAGCAGCCGTGAACTCATTGCAACTAATGAAAAACTGTTTTTT.

This clone showed up just a few times. This chain connects TRBV6-5 to TRBJ2-7, with 10 bases lining up with TRBD1. Germline V gene lookup returns CDR1 MNHEY and CDR2 SVGAGI. The CDR3 has 14 residues. The V segment lost 5 bases and the J segment 4 bases; nucleotides outside the gene matches: 5. The CDR3 nucleotides are TGTGCCAGCAGTAGGGACAGGGGTGGGTACGAGCAGTACTTC. Its protein is CASSRDRGGYEQYF.

This clone was seen only a few times. The chain is built from TRBV27 and TRBJ1-4, with D hard to call. The CDR3 is 13 amino acids. V was shortened by 2 bases and J by 4 bases, with 5 bases between the two germline ends. CDR1 and CDR2 (germline): MNHEY, SMNVEV (reference sequence). CDR3 in DNA: TGTGCCAGCAGTTTACGGGATAATGAAAAACTGTTTTTT. This codes for CASSLRDNEKLFF.

This clone was seen repeatedly, ten times or more. The CDR3 nucleotides are TGTGCCAGCAGCCCCAGACTAGCGGGGGGTTCAAGGGAGTTCTTC. Translation: CASSPRLAGGSREFF. This sequence joins TRBV5-4 and TRBJ2-1; 13 nucleotides line up with TRBD2. This CDR3 comprises 15 residues. J lost 14 bases, V lost 4 bases, and 12 bases had no gene match. Germline CDR1 and CDR2: SGHNT and YYREEE (reference sequence).

In the case of this clone: A much larger clonotype is one base distant, so this may be a read error. The genes are TRBV7-2 and TRBJ2-5; 9 bases line up with TRBD1. The V segment lost 6 bases and the J segment 1 base; nucleotides outside the gene matches: 0. CDR3 length: 13 amino acids. The germline V gene has CDR1 SGHTA and CDR2 FQGNSA. The CDR3 spells CASRQGAQETQYF. The CDR3, as DNA: TGTGCCAGCAGACAGGGGGCCCAAGAGACCCAGTACTTC.

The genes are TRBV15 and TRBJ1-6; D is possibly TRBD1 (6 bases). Trimming took off 6 bases at V and 9 bases at J, with 18 bases between the two ends. CDR3 length equals 15 residues. Germline V CDR1 and CDR2: LNHNV, YYDKDF (reference sequence). CDR3 loop: CATRKPGVSGSPLHF. The CDR3, as DNA: TGTGCCACCAGGAAACCAGGGGTCTCCGGTTCACCCCTCCACTTT.